This T cell receptor (beta chain) was identified during a study of blood T cell repertoires in COVID-19. Study background: In each case, the material was cDNA or gDNA derived from T cells, B-cell-depleted T cells, or PBMCs.

CDR3 length: 15 residues. V shed 3 bases and J shed 4 bases, with 16 bases lying between them. Germline V gene data show CDR1 as MNHNS and CDR2 as SASEGT. This table comes from immunoSEQ multiplex PCR, and its TCRdb copy is limited to in-frame clones, with some not included. There are around 130,000 clones in the sample; 65% to 85% occur only once, and roughly a sixth lies in the top ten. This clone was picked up a small number of times. Sequenced material: peripheral blood. The TCR was taken from a woman at least 80 years old with acute or convalescent COVID-19. The chain carries TRBV6-1 and TRBJ2-7; tentative D call: TRBD1 (6 bases). The CDR3 DNA follows: TGTGCCAGCAGTGATCCGGGACAAATAGTGTACGAGCAGTACTTC. Protein sequence: CASSDPGQIVYEQYF.